This TCR beta chain originates from a study of blood T cell repertoires in COVID-19. The CDR3 has 17 residues. CDR1 LGHDT and CDR2 YNNKEL come from the germline V gene (reference sequence). Deletions cut 0 bases from V and 6 bases from J, with 18 bases between. Clones were sequenced by immunoSEQ multiplex PCR, and TCRdb holds only the in-frame ones, with some missing. This table has 20,000 to 25,000 clones, over 70% appearing once. J is TRBJ2-1 and V is TRBV3-1 (or the pseudogene TRBV3-2), with D possibly being TRBD2 (6 bases). The sequence came from a man in his fifties or sixties with active COVID-19. The sample consisted of peripheral blood. CDR3 region: CASSQDLPGVTSNEQFF. The CDR3 nucleotides read TGTGCCAGCAGCCAAGATCTTCCGGGGGTGACGAGCAATGAGCAGTTCTTC.